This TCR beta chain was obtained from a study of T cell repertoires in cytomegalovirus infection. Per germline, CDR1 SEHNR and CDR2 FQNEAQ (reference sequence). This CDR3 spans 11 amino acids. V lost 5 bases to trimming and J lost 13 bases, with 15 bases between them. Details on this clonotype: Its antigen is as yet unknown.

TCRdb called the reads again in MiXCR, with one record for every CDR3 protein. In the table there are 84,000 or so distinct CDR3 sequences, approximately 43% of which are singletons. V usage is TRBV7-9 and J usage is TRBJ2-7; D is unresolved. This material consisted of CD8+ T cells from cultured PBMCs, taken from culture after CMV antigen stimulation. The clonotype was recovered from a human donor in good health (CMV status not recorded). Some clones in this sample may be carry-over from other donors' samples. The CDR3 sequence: CASSLTHLLYF. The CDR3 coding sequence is TGTGCCAGCAGCCTCACCCACCTGCTATACTTC.